Below are 16 T cell receptor beta chains sequenced from a single sample in a study of blood T cell repertoires in COVID-19 (dated by TCRdb to the early 2020s). Library construction relied on the immunoSEQ multiplex PCR assay. Imported from immuneACCESS, the table was reduced by TCRdb to in-frame sequences with V and J called. These copies leave out some clones; in studies compared against another copy, an unresolved V gene accounts for under half, and the cause of the remainder is not known. Across this sample there are about 130,000 clones, with around 85% seen only once. Around 16% of the sample belongs to the ten largest clones. The specimen sequenced was peripheral blood. The source of these receptors is a woman between 50 and 59 years old who had recovered from COVID-19.

The chain joins TRBV6-5 to TRBJ2-6; no reliable D call. From germline, CDR1 is MNHEY and CDR2 SVGAGI. This CDR3 has 14 amino acids. V shed 6 bases and J shed 2 bases, with 8 bases lying between them. The CDR3 here is CASRAVAGANVLTF. CDR3 DNA: TGTGCCAGCAGGGCCGTGGCTGGGGCCAACGTCCTGACTTTC.

This rearrangement joins TRBV6-4 to TRBJ2-5; 12 positions agree with TRBD2. Germline lookup yields CDR1 MRHNA and CDR2 SNTAGT. The CDR3 runs 18 residues. The trim removed 8 bases at V and 5 bases at J, leaving 18 bases unmatched. The CDR3 loop is CASSALELAGGPGETQYF. As DNA, the CDR3 is TGTGCCAGCTCAGCCCTTGAGCTAGCGGGGGGGCCCGGGGAGACCCAGTACTTC.

This clone was detected only a few times. The chain is built from TRBV19 and TRBJ1-2; D may be TRBD1 (5 bases). The CDR3 sequence is 14 residues long. The germline V gene has CDR1 LNHDA and CDR2 SQIVND (reference sequence). Trimming stripped 3 bases from V and 4 bases from J, with 12 bases between. The CDR3 sequence: CASSIRGIGYGYTF. In nucleotides, the CDR3 is TGTGCCAGTAGTATCCGGGGGATTGGCTATGGCTACACCTTC.

V is TRBV7-2 and J is TRBJ2-5, with 8 bases that match TRBD2. The CDR3 runs 16 residues. Germline-derived CDR1 and CDR2 are SGHTA and FQGNSA. Unmatched junction bases numbered 8, after V lost 3 bases and J lost 2 bases. In nucleotides, the CDR3 is TGTGCCAGCAGCTTTTCGGGGACTAGGACGCAAGAGACCCAGTACTTC. It encodes CASSFSGTRTQETQYF.

The rearrangement uses TRBV4-3 and TRBJ2-7; maybe TRBD2 (5 bases). This CDR3 has 15 residues. Trimming took 0 bases from V and 5 from J, leaving 14 bases between them. The germline V gene encodes CDR1 LGHNA and CDR2 YSLEER. The CDR3: CASSQDSGSGNEQYF. The CDR3 DNA is TGCGCCAGCAGCCAAGATTCCGGCAGCGGCAACGAGCAGTACTTC.

The J gene is TRBJ1-6, the V gene TRBV7-9; D might be TRBD1 (5 bases). The CDR3 sequence is 17 residues long. V was pared by 5 bases and J by 4 bases, with 18 bases between. Germline values: CDR1 SEHNR, CDR2 FQNEAQ (reference sequence). CDR3 nucleotide sequence: TGTGCCAGCAGCCCCACAACCTGGAGGGGATATAATTCACCCCTCCACTTT. It translates to CASSPTTWRGYNSPLHF.

This clone was seen a few times. V and J are TRBV7-9 and TRBJ1-2; tentatively, D is TRBD1 (6 bases). Germline V gives CDR1 SEHNR, CDR2 FQNEAQ (reference sequence). The CDR3 has 14 residues. The ends were cut back, 2 bases at V and 10 bases at J, with 17 bases in the middle. CDR3 DNA: TGTGCCAGCAGCTTAACAGGGTTGAACCAAGACTACACCTTC. Translated: CASSLTGLNQDYTF.

The chain uses TRBV9 and TRBJ1-1, with 7 bases matching TRBD1. V lost 5 bases to trimming and J lost 7 bases; unmatched junction nucleotides: 8. CDR1 and CDR2 (germline): SGDLS, YYNGEE. The CDR3 is made up of 13 amino acids. Here the CDR3 DNA reads TGTGCCAGCAGTTTCTCAGGGGGTAATGAAGCTTTCTTT. It codes for CASSFSGGNEAFF.

The chain is built from TRBV19 and TRBJ2-1; 10 nucleotides agree with TRBD1. After removal of 8 bases from V and 6 bases from J, the junction contained 4 bases not matched to a gene. In germline, CDR1 is LNHDA, CDR2 SQIVND (reference sequence). This CDR3 is built from 13 residues. Here the CDR3 reads CASSGTGVNEQFF. CDR3 coding DNA: TGTGCCAGTTCCGGGACAGGGGTCAATGAGCAGTTCTTC.

The V call is TRBV5-1, the J call TRBJ2-5, with D possibly being TRBD1 (7 bases). CDR1 SGHRS and CDR2 YFSETQ come from the germline V gene. CDR3 length equals 13 residues. Trimming pared 6 bases from V and 5 bases from J, leaving 14 bases between. For the CDR3, the DNA is TGCGCCAGCACCGTGACAGGGAGGGAGACCCAGTACTTC. This translates into CASTVTGRETQYF.

Comment on this clone: The same CDR3 arises from other DNA sequences in this sample as well. The genes are TRBV5-1 and TRBJ1-1; no reliable D call. Germline V lookup: CDR1 SGHRS, CDR2 YFSETQ. V lost 0 bases to trimming and J lost 3 bases, with 6 bases between them. The CDR3 is made up of 13 amino acids. The CDR3 region is CASSLERDTEAFF. Written as DNA, the CDR3 is TGCGCCAGCAGCTTGGAGCGGGACACTGAAGCTTTCTTT.

The chain uses TRBV7-8 and TRBJ2-3; TRBD2 agrees at 10 bases. J lost 1 base, V lost 5 bases, and 3 bases had no gene match. Germline values: CDR1 SGHVS, CDR2 FQNEAQ. The CDR3 sequence is 15 residues long. This CDR3 is CASSLSGGRTDTQYF. The CDR3 DNA follows: TGTGCCAGCAGCCTTAGCGGGGGGCGCACAGATACGCAGTATTTT.

The rearrangement uses TRBV19 and TRBJ1-2; possibly TRBD1 for D (6 bases). There are 15 residues in the CDR3. V was cut by 1 base and J by 4 bases, with 13 bases left in between. The germline CDR1 and CDR2 sequences are LNHDA and SQIVND (reference sequence). CDR3 residues: CASSIGAGASYGYTF. The CDR3 coding sequence is TGTGCCAGTAGTATAGGAGCAGGGGCGAGCTATGGCTACACCTTC. Using reference TRBV19 and TRBJ1-2 for the parts outside the CDR3, the full variable domain is DGGITQSPKYLFRKEGQNVTLSCEQNLNHDAMYWYRQDPGQGLRLIYYSQIVNDFQKGDIAEGYSVSREKKESFPLTVTSAQKNPTAFYLCASSIGAGASYGYTFGSGTRLTVV.

This clone turned up a few times. The chain joins TRBV5-1 to TRBJ2-7, with 16 positions matching TRBD2. Germline V gene data show CDR1 as SGHRS and CDR2 as YFSETQ. The J segment lost 2 bases and the V segment lost 4 bases, leaving 3 bases of the junction unmatched. The CDR3 spans 16 residues. CDR3 loop: CASSAGLAGGPYEQYF. The CDR3 DNA reads as TGCGCCAGCAGCGCGGGACTAGCGGGGGGGCCCTACGAGCAGTACTTC.

The genes are TRBV6-5 and TRBJ2-3; 12 positions agree with TRBD2. The CDR3 sequence is 14 residues long. Germline CDR1 and CDR2: MNHEY and SVGAGI. J was trimmed by 5 bases and V by 7 bases; bases with no gene match: 4. CDR3: CASTASGREDTQYF. CDR3 DNA sequence: TGTGCCAGCACTGCTAGCGGGAGGGAAGATACGCAGTATTTT.

The V gene is TRBV6-5, the J gene TRBJ1-2; maybe TRBD1 (5 bases). V was trimmed by 2 bases and J by 5 bases, leaving 15 bases between them. Germline lookup yields CDR1 MNHEY and CDR2 SVGAGI. The CDR3 sequence is 15 residues long. The CDR3 is CASSYRAGQVYGYTF. CDR3 bases: TGTGCCAGCAGTTACAGGGCAGGGCAGGTATATGGCTACACCTTC.